The T cell receptor (beta chain) described here comes from a study of T cell repertoires in cytomegalovirus infection (dated by TCRdb to between 2019 and 2020). About the study as a whole: Recently identified HLA-C-restricted CMV epitopes, whose presentation resists viral immunomodulation, were targeted by peptide stimulations together with well-studied HLA-B-restricted epitopes. Because public TCR beta signatures pointed to carriage of CMV infection together with the matching HLA type, the HLA type of each donor mattered for the analysis.

The instrument was an Illumina HiSeq 1500. TCRdb passed the public sequencing reads through fastp at Q25 and MiXCR, retaining productive beta sequences. Entries are consolidated by CDR3 protein sequence, retaining the most common genes and DNA. Present in this sample are some 270,000 distinct CDR3 sequences, 20% to 25% of which were seen just once. Roughly 20% of the sample goes to the ten largest clones. Broader findings and caveats from the paper: In both this cohort and an independent cohort of over 350 donors, the cumulative frequency of public TCR beta family members distinguished carriers of CMV infection plus the relevant HLA type. The ex vivo response was dominated by HLA-C-restricted CMV-specific TCR beta clonotypes, which also provided the single most frequent clonotype in two of eight donors.

Reading the label with the study, this specimen's treatment or condition is: in vitro stimulation with specific CMV peptide epitopes to enrich CMV-specific T cells. Turning to this clonotype: Its antigen is not yet known. No base quality values were provided; no much bigger clone lies one nucleotide off.

The sequence came from a human donor in good health (CMV status not recorded). Some clones in this sample may be carry-over from other donors' samples. The sequencing here drew on cultured PBMCs, taken from culture after CMV antigen stimulation.

The DNA is as follows: TGTGCCAGCAGCTTCCCTACAGGGGTTAAGGCTGAAGCTTTCTTT. It translates as CASSFPTGVKAEAFF. The V and J segments used are TRBV7-9 and TRBJ1-1, and 7 junction bases match TRBD1. Clipping removes 3 bases from V and 6 bases from J, with 10 as the unmatched junction base count. From the cysteine up to the phenylalanine, the CDR3 has a length of 15 residues. CDR3 DNA only is kept here, 45 bases in frame from base 1. In the germline V gene (reference sequence), CDR1 corresponds to SEHNR and CDR2 to FQNEAQ.